This entry describes one T cell receptor (beta chain). The antigen remains unidentified. These data come from a study of OX40 agonist ivuxolimab in advanced cancers. Profiled with immunoSEQ multiplex PCR; TCRdb holds only in-frame clones, not every one. In the table there are 77,000 or so clones, approximately 95% of which are singletons. With 1 base removed from V and 3 bases from J, the gap between germline ends came to 11 bases. The CDR3 is made up of 15 amino acids. Germline loops: CDR1 LNHDA, CDR2 SQIVND (reference sequence). Study-level results: Researchers did not determine the expanded peripheral T cells' antigen specificity.

This receptor was identified in an adult with an advanced solid tumor such as melanoma, head and neck, liver or kidney cancer. Here the sequenced sample was CD4+ or CD8+ T cells sorted from blood, taken in a trial of the OX40 agonist ivuxolimab. The chain combines TRBV19 with TRBJ2-3; D might be TRBD1 (6 bases). The chain's CDR3 is CASSIARGETDTQYF. The CDR3, as DNA: TGTGCCAGTAGTATAGCCAGGGGTGAGACAGATACGCAGTATTTT. Using reference TRBV19 and TRBJ2-3 for the parts outside the CDR3, the full variable domain is DGGITQSPKYLFRKEGQNVTLSCEQNLNHDAMYWYRQDPGQGLRLIYYSQIVNDFQKGDIAEGYSVSREKKESFPLTVTSAQKNPTAFYLCASSIARGETDTQYFGPGTRLTVL.